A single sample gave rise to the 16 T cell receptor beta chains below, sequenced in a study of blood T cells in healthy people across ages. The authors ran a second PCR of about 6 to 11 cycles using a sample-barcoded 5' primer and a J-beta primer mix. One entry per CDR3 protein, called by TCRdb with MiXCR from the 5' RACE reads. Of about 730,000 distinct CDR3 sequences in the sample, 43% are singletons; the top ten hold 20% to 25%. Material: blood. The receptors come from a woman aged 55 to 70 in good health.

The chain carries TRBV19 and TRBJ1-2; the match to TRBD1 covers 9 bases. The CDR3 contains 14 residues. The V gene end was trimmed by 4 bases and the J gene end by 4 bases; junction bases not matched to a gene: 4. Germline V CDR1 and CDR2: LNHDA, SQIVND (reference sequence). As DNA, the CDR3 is TGTGCCAGTAGTACGGGACAGGGTGCCTATGGCTACACCTTC. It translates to CASSTGQGAYGYTF.

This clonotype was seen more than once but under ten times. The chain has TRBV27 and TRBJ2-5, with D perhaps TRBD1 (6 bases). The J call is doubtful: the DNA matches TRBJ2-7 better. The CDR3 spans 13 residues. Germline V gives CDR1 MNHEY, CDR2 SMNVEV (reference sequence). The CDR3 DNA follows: TGTGCCAGCAGTGGCGGACACAGGGCCGAGCAGTACTTC. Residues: CASSGGHRAEQYF.

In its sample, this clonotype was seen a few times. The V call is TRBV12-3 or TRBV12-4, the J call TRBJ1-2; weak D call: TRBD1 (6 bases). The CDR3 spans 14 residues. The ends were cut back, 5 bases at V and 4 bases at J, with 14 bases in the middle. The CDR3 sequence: CASSASGQIYGYTF. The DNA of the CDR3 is TGTGCCAGCAGTGCCTCCGGACAGATCTATGGCTACACCTTC.

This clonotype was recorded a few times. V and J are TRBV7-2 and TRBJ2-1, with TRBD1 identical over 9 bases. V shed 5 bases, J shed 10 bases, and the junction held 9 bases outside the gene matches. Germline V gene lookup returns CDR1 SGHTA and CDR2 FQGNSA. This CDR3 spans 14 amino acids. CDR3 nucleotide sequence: TGTGCCAGCAGCCCCCAATCCGGACAGGGGGAGCAGTTCTTC. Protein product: CASSPQSGQGEQFF.

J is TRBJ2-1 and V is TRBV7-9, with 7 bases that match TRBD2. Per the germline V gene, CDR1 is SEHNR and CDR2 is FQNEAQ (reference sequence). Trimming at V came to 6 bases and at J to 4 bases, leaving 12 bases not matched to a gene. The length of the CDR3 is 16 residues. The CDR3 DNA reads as TGTGCCAGCAGTCAATTTCCTAGCGGAGAGTACAATGAGCAGTTCTTC. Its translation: CASSQFPSGEYNEQFF.

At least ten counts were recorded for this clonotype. CDR3: CASSQAANEQFF. The CDR3 bases are TGTGCCAGCAGCCAAGCGGCCAATGAGCAGTTCTTC. The chain couples TRBV7-3 to TRBJ2-1; D possibly corresponds to TRBD2 (5 bases). Per germline, CDR1 SGHTA and CDR2 FQGTGA. Trimming shortened V by 5 bases and J by 6 bases, and 8 bases separated the two germline ends. The CDR3 runs to 12 residues.

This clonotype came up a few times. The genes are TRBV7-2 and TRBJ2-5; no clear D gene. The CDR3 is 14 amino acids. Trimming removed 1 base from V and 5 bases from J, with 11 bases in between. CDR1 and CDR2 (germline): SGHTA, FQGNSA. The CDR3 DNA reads TGTGCCAGCAGCTTAGTGGTCCTCCAGGAGACCCAGTACTTC. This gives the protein CASSLVVLQETQYF.

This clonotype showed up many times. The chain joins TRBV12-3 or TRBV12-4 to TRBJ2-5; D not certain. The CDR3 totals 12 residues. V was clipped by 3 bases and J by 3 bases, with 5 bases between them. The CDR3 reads CASSFAEETQYF. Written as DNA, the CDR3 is TGTGCCAGCAGTTTCGCAGAAGAGACCCAGTACTTC.

In DNA form, the CDR3 reads TGCGCCAGCAGCCACAAAGCGCCCTCCCAAGAGACCCAGTACTTC. Amino acid sequence: CASSHKAPSQETQYF. This rearrangement joins TRBV4-1 to TRBJ2-5, with D unresolved. Germline CDR1 is MGHRA and CDR2 is YSYEKL. Trimming took 3 bases from V and 1 from J, leaving 12 bases between them. The CDR3 extends over 15 amino acids.

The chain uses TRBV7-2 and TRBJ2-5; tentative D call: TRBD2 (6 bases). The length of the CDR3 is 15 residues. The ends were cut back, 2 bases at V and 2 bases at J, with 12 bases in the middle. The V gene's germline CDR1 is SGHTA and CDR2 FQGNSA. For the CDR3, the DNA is TGTGCCAGCAGCTTAAGGGGACTGGGACAAGAGACCCAGTACTTC. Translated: CASSLRGLGQETQYF. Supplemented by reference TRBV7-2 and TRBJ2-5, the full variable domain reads GAGVSQSPSNKVTEKGKDVELRCDPISGHTALYWYRQSLGQGLEFLIYFQGNSAPDKSGLPSDRFSAERTGGSVSTLTIQRTQQEDSAVYLCASSLRGLGQETQYFGPGTRLLVL.

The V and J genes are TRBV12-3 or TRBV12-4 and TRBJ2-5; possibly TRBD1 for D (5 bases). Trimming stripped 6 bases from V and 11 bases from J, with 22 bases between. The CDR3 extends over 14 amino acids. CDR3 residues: CASSPGYFAYGQYF. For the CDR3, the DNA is TGTGCCAGCAGCCCAGGGTACTTCGCCTACGGGCAGTACTTC.

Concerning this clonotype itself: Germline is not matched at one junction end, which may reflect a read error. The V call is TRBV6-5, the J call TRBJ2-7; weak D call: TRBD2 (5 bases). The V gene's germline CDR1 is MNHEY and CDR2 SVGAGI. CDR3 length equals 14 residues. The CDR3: CAISESFLAREQYF. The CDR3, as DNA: TGTGCCATCAGTGAATCCTTCTTAGCGAGGGAGCAGTACTTC.

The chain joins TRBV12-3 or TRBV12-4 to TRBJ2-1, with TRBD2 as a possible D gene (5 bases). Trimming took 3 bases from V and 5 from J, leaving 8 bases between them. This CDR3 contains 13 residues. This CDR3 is CASSFKGDNEQFF. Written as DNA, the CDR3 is TGTGCCAGCAGTTTTAAGGGAGACAATGAGCAGTTCTTC.

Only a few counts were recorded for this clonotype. CDR3 DNA sequence: TGCAGCGTTGACCCGGGAGACTCCTACGAGCAGTACTTC. The encoded protein is CSVDPGDSYEQYF. The chain links TRBV29-1 to TRBJ2-7; a weak D match, TRBD2 (6 bases). Germline values: CDR1 SQVTM, CDR2 ANQGSEA. The CDR3 has 13 amino acids. Trimming removed 3 bases from V and 0 bases from J, with 9 bases in between.

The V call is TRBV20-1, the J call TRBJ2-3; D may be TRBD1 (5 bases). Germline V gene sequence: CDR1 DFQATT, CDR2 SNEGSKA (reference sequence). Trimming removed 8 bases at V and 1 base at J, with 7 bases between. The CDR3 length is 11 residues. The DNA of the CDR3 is TGCAGTCTGACAGGCACAGATACGCAGTATTTT. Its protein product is CSLTGTDTQYF.

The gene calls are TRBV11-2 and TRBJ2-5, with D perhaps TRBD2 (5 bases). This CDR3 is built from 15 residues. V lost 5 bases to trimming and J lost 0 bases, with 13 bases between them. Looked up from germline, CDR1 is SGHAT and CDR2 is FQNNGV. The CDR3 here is CASSARGEDQETQYF. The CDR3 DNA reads TGTGCCAGCAGCGCTCGGGGTGAGGACCAAGAGACCCAGTACTTC.